The clone carrying this TCR beta chain was counted many times. No antigen is known for it. The data stem from a study of post-analysis software for immune sequencing data. Turning to the study itself: The cohort encompassed relapsing-remitting, secondary progressive and progressive-relapsing multiple sclerosis disease courses. Overall study findings and caveats: Roughly 5 TRBV segments occurring more often in patients than controls included TRBV5-6, TRBV5-1 and TRBV20-1. With F measure, samples from one preparation batch clustered together strongly.

Sequencing libraries made from TCR beta cDNA carried unique molecular identifiers. TCRdb fed the PCR reads into MiXCR, producing one record per CDR3 protein. The repertoire consists of some 190,000 distinct CDR3 sequences, with about 30% occurring once and the leading ten covering around 3.7%. V gave up 0 bases and J gave up 6 bases; unmatched junction bases: 9. Germline V CDR1 and CDR2: SGHRS, YFSETQ. The CDR3 has 16 residues. Sequencing used blood. The chain employs TRBV5-1 and TRBJ2-1; 7 nucleotides agree with TRBD1. This receptor was obtained from a girl under 18 with multiple sclerosis. CDR3 nucleotide sequence: TGCGCCAGCAGCTTGGCCCCAGCAGGGGGATTCAATGAGCAGTTCTTC. Protein: CASSLAPAGGFNEQFF.